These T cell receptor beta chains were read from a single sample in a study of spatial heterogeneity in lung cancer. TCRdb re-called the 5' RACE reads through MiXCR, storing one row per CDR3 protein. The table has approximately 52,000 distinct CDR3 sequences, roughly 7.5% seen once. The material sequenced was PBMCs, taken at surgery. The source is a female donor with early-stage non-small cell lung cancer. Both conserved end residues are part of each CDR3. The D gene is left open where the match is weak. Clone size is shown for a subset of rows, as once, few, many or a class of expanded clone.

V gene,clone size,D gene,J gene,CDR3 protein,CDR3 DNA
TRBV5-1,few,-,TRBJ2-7,CASSPSGHSGLLARAGEQYF,TGCGCCAGCAGCCCCTCGGGACACTCTGGGTTACTAGCGAGGGCTGGCGAGCAGTACTTC
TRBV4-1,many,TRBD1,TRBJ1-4,CASSQGTGREKLFF,TGCGCCAGCAGCCAAGGGACAGGGAGGGAAAAACTGTTTTTT
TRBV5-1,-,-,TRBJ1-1,CASNSEAGLEAFF,TGCGCCAGCAACTCGGAAGCGGGGTTGGAAGCTTTCTTT
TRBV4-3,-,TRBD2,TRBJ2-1,CASSQDVSTSGGQYNEQFF,TGCGCCAGCAGCCAAGATGTCTCGACTAGCGGGGGCCAATACAATGAGCAGTTCTTC
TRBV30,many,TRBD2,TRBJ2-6,CAWSVLSGRGTSGANVLTF,TGTGCCTGGAGTGTACTATCCGGGAGGGGGACCTCTGGGGCCAACGTCCTGACTTTC
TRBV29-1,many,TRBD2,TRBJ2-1,CSVTHSGGQVEQFF,TGCAGCGTGACACATAGCGGGGGGCAAGTTGAGCAGTTCTTC
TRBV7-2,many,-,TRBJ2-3,CASSPWVTDTQYF,TGTGCCAGCAGTCCCTGGGTCACAGATACGCAGTATTTT
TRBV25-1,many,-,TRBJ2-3,CASRAQDTQYF,TGTGCCAGCAGAGCGCAAGATACGCAGTATTTT
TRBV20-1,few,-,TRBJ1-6,CSAETDRSNSPLHF,TGCAGTGCTGAGACTGACAGGTCTAATTCACCCCTCCACTTT
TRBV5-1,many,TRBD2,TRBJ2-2,CASSLAGADTGELFF,TGCGCCAGCAGCCTAGCGGGGGCCGACACCGGGGAGCTGTTTTTT
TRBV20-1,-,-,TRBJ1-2,CSASSPGSQARGYTF,TGCAGTGCTAGTTCCCCGGGATCCCAGGCGAGGGGCTACACCTTC
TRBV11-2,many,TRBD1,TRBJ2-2,CASSLQGQGDTGELFF,TGTGCCAGCAGCTTACAGGGACAGGGAGACACCGGGGAGCTGTTTTTT
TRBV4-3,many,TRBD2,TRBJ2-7,CASSPLAGDSYEQYF,TGCGCCAGCAGCCCTTTAGCGGGTGACTCCTACGAGCAGTACTTC
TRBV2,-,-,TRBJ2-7,CASSEGHASAYEQYF,TGTGCCAGCAGTGAGGGCCACGCCAGCGCCTACGAGCAGTACTTC
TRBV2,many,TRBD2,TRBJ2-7,CASSERLAGNYEQYF,TGTGCCAGCAGTGAAAGACTAGCGGGGAACTACGAGCAGTACTTC
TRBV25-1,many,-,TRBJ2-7,CASRSNRPGVNSYEQYF,TGTGCCAGCAGATCCAACCGCCCGGGAGTGAACTCCTACGAGCAGTACTTC
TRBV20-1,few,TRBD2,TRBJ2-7,CSARAGGNRYEQYF,TGCAGTGCTAGAGCGGGGGGAAACCGCTACGAGCAGTACTTC
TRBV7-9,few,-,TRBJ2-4,CASSGSPGQVYF,TGTGCCAGCAGCGGATCGCCGGGCCAGGTCTACTTC
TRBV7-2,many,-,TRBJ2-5,CASSPSGETQYF,TGTGCCAGCAGCCCCTCGGGAGAGACCCAGTACTTC
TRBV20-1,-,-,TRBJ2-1,CSARGLAEQFF,TGCAGTGCTAGAGGGCTAGCGGAGCAGTTCTTC
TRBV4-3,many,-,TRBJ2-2,CASSPITGDPMELFF,TGCGCCAGCAGCCCCATCACGGGGGATCCCATGGAGCTGTTTTTT
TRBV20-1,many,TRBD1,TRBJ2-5,CRALRGGQRETQYF,TGCAGAGCCCTCAGAGGGGGCCAGAGAGAGACCCAGTACTTC
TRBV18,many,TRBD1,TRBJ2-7,CASSPTGTGDYEQYF,TGTGCCAGCTCACCTACCGGGACAGGGGACTACGAGCAGTACTTC
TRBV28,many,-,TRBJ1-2,CASSYDSSYGYTF,TGTGCCAGCAGCTACGACAGCTCCTATGGCTACACCTTC
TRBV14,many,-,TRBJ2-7,CASSQGNLVSYEQYF,TGTGCCAGCAGCCAAGGTAACCTGGTCTCCTACGAGCAGTACTTC
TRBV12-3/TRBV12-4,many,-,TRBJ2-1,CASRWGDIPYSEQFF,TGTGCCAGCAGGTGGGGAGACATACCCTACAGTGAGCAGTTCTTC
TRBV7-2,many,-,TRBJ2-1,CASSPFPGLQFF,TGTGCCAGCAGCCCCTTCCCGGGACTGCAGTTCTTC
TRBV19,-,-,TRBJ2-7,CATVDRKRPYEQYF,TGTGCCACCGTCGACAGGAAAAGGCCCTACGAGCAGTACTTC
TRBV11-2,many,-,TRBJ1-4,CASSRDGRKLFF,TGTGCCAGCAGTCGGGACGGCCGAAAACTGTTTTTT
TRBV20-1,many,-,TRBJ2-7,CSGGTGSYEQYF,TGCAGCGGGGGGACAGGTTCCTACGAGCAGTACTTC
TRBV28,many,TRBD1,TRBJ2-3,CASSLQGARDTQYF,TGTGCCAGCAGCTTACAGGGGGCGCGTGATACGCAGTATTTT
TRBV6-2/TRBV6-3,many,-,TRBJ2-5,CATGTQEKQYF,TGTGCCACCGGGACTCAAGAGAAGCAGTACTTC
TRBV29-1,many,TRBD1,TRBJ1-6,CSVRQGGNSPLHF,TGCAGCGTCCGACAGGGGGGTAATTCACCCCTCCACTTT
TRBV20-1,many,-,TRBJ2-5,CSASKRETQYF,TGCAGTGCTAGCAAGAGAGAGACCCAGTACTTC
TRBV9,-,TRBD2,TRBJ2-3,CASSEGLAGGRSDTQYF,TGTGCCAGCAGCGAGGGACTAGCGGGGGGGCGGTCAGATACGCAGTATTTT
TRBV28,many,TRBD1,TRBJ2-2,CASRSTGFAGELFF,TGTGCCAGCAGATCGACAGGGTTCGCCGGGGAGCTGTTTTTT
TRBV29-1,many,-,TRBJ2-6,CSARDPSSGANVLTF,TGCAGCGCCAGGGACCCTAGCTCTGGGGCCAACGTCCTGACTTTC
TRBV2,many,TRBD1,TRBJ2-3,CASSDSDRASTDTQYF,TGTGCCAGCAGTGATTCCGACAGGGCAAGCACAGATACGCAGTATTTT
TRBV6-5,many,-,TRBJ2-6,CASSYSTAPGANVLTF,TGTGCCAGCAGTTACTCTACGGCACCTGGGGCCAACGTCCTGACTTTC
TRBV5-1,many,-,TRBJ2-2,CASSLGSSGELFF,TGCGCCAGCAGCTTGGGATCATCCGGGGAGCTGTTTTTT
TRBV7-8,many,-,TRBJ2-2,CASSWAVNTGELFF,TGTGCCAGCAGTTGGGCAGTAAACACCGGGGAGCTGTTTTTT
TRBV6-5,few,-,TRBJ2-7,CASSRLGLSYEQYF,TGTGCCAGTTCCCGTTTAGGGCTATCCTACGAGCAGTACTTC